The rows below give T cell receptor beta chains drawn from one sample of a study of HIV-infected patients and healthy controls. In TCRdb, the 5' RACE reads were re-called with MiXCR into one record per CDR3 protein. The repertoire holds thousands of distinct CDR3 sequences, with about 7.7% as singletons. The sequenced sample was blood, obtained before antiretroviral therapy. Receptors were obtained from an adult with HIV infection. The CDR3 runs from the conserved cysteine through the conserved F or W. The D gene is left open where the match is weak. Size tells how often a clone was seen (once, few, many) or the class of an expanded clone, and some rows leave it out.

V gene: TRBV9
J gene: TRBJ2-5
CDR3 length: 12
clone size: many
D gene: -
CDR3 protein: CASSADLETQYF
CDR3 DNA: TGTGCCAGCAGCGCGGACCTCGAGACCCAGTACTTC

V gene: TRBV6-2/TRBV6-3
J gene: TRBJ1-1
CDR3 length: 16
clone size: medium-sized
D gene: TRBD1
CDR3 protein: CASSYFGQGTGTEAFF
CDR3 DNA: TGTGCCAGCAGTTACTTCGGACAGGGTACGGGAACTGAAGCTTTCTTT

V gene: TRBV15
J gene: TRBJ2-3
CDR3 length: 16
clone size: medium-sized
D gene: -
CDR3 protein: CATSESGVGGTDTQYF
CDR3 DNA: TGTGCCACCAGCGAGTCGGGTGTCGGGGGCACAGATACGCAGTATTTT

V gene: TRBV5-4
J gene: TRBJ1-4
CDR3 length: 13
clone size: many
D gene: TRBD1
CDR3 protein: CASSRDRGEKLFF
CDR3 DNA: TGTGCCAGCAGCCGGGACAGGGGAGAAAAACTGTTTTTT

V gene: TRBV20-1
J gene: TRBJ2-3
CDR3 length: 16
clone size: many
D gene: -
CDR3 protein: CSARSWTDFSTDTQYF
CDR3 DNA: TGCAGTGCTAGATCCTGGACTGACTTTAGCACAGATACGCAGTATTTT

V gene: TRBV4-2
J gene: TRBJ2-3
CDR3 length: 20
clone size: -
D gene: TRBD2
CDR3 protein: CASSHQRGRGGGEFTDTQYF
CDR3 DNA: TGTGCCAGCAGCCACCAAAGGGGACGAGGCGGGGGGGAGTTCACAGATACGCAGTATTTT

V gene: TRBV24-1
J gene: TRBJ1-1
CDR3 length: 13
clone size: many
D gene: -
CDR3 protein: CATSGPGDTEAFF
CDR3 DNA: TGTGCCACCAGTGGTCCAGGGGACACTGAAGCTTTCTTT

V gene: TRBV5-1
J gene: TRBJ2-3
CDR3 length: 16
clone size: many
D gene: TRBD2
CDR3 protein: CASSSLGLAVPDTQYF
CDR3 DNA: TGCGCCAGCAGCTCCCTCGGACTAGCAGTCCCAGATACGCAGTATTTT

V gene: TRBV6-5
J gene: TRBJ2-1
CDR3 length: 18
clone size: many
D gene: TRBD1
CDR3 protein: CASSYIGQGEFGYNEQFF
CDR3 DNA: TGTGCCAGCAGTTACATTGGACAGGGGGAATTCGGTTACAATGAGCAGTTCTTC

V gene: TRBV2
J gene: TRBJ2-4
CDR3 length: 17
clone size: few
D gene: TRBD1
CDR3 protein: CASSRTGGILAKNIQYF
CDR3 DNA: TGTGCCAGCAGCAGGACAGGGGGAATACTAGCCAAAAACATTCAGTACTTC

V gene: TRBV6-6
J gene: TRBJ2-7
CDR3 length: 16
clone size: medium-sized
D gene: -
CDR3 protein: CASSSADTGAPLEQYF
CDR3 DNA: TGTGCCAGCAGTTCCGCGGACACCGGAGCCCCCCTCGAGCAGTACTTC

V gene: TRBV6-1
J gene: TRBJ2-5
CDR3 length: 17
clone size: medium-sized
D gene: TRBD2
CDR3 protein: CASSEMLASGGQETQYF
CDR3 DNA: TGTGCCAGCAGTGAAATGTTGGCTAGCGGGGGACAAGAGACCCAGTACTTC

V gene: TRBV5-6
J gene: TRBJ2-3
CDR3 length: 18
clone size: few
D gene: TRBD2
CDR3 protein: CASRSAVAGESRTDTQYF
CDR3 DNA: TGTGCCAGCAGATCGGCGGTAGCGGGGGAATCCCGCACAGATACGCAGTATTTT

V gene: TRBV7-3
J gene: TRBJ2-1
CDR3 length: 17
clone size: many
D gene: TRBD2
CDR3 protein: CASSFKPIAGGLNEQFF
CDR3 DNA: TGTGCCAGCAGCTTCAAGCCAATAGCGGGGGGGCTGAATGAGCAGTTCTTC

V gene: TRBV5-1
J gene: TRBJ2-3
CDR3 length: 13
clone size: medium-sized
D gene: -
CDR3 protein: CASRRASTDTQYF
CDR3 DNA: TGCGCCAGCAGGCGGGCTAGCACAGATACGCAGTATTTT